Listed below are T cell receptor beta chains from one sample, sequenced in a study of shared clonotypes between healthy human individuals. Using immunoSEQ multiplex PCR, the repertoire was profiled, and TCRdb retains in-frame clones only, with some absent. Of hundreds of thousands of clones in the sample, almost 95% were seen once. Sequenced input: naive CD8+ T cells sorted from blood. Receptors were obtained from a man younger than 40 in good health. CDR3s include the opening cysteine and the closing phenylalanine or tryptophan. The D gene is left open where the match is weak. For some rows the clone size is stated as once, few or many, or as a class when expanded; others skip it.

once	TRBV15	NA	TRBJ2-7	TGTGCCACCAGCATCACAGGACACTCCTACGAGCAGTACTTC	CATSITGHSYEQYF
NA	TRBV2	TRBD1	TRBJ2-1	TGTGCCAGCAGTGAGGGGACAGGGGAGCAGTTCTTC	CASSEGTGEQFF
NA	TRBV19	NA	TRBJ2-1	TGTGCCAGTAGCCCGGGTTCTTCCAGATTGTTTAATGAGCAGTTCTTC	CASSPGSSRLFNEQFF
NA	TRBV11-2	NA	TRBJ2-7	TGTGCCAGCAGCTTAGTAGGGCGGGACGGCACCTACGAGCAGTACTTC	CASSLVGRDGTYEQYF
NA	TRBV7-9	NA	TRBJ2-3	TGTGCCAGCAGCTTAAGGGCAGGGGTAATGACAGATACGCAGTATTTT	CASSLRAGVMTDTQYF
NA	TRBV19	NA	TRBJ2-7	TGTGCCAGTAGTGTGACCACAGGGCATGCTTACGAGCAGTACTTC	CASSVTTGHAYEQYF
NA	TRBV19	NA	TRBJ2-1	TGTGCCAGTAGTATAGGACTAGTTGATCCCTACAATGAGCAGTTCTTC	CASSIGLVDPYNEQFF
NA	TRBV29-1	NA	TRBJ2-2	TGCAGCGTTGTCTGGTCGACCGGGGAGCTGTTTTTT	CSVVWSTGELFF
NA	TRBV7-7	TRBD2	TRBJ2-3	TGTGCTAGCAGACGACTAGCGGGAGATTTAACCGCAGATACGCAGTATTTT	CASRRLAGDLTADTQYF
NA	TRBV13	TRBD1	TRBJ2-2	TGTGCCAGCAGCTGGGGACAGGGGGCCGGCGGGGAGCTGTTTTTT	CASSWGQGAGGELFF
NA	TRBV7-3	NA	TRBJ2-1	TGTGCCAGCAGCTTCCCAGGGACGAACAATGAGCAGTTCTTC	CASSFPGTNNEQFF
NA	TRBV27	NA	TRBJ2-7	TGTGCCAGCAGTTTTACAGGTTCCTACGAGCAGTACTTC	CASSFTGSYEQYF
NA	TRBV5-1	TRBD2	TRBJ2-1	TGCGCCAGCAGCTTGTTGGCTAGCGGATCCTACAATGAGCAGTTCTTC	CASSLLASGSYNEQFF
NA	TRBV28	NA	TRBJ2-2	TGTGCCAGCAGTACCATTGGCGGGGTCGGTGACACCGGGGAGCTGTTTTTT	CASSTIGGVGDTGELFF
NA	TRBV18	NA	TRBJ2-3	TGTGCCAGCAAGGCAGGGGATACGCAGTATTTT	CASKAGDTQYF
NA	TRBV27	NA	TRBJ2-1	TGTGCCAGCAGTCCCCCGAATGGCAATGAGCAGTTCTTC	CASSPPNGNEQFF
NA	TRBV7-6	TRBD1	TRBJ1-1	TGTGCCAGCGGGGCGCCGGGACAGGCAGACGCTGAAGCTTTCTTT	CASGAPGQADAEAFF